The T cell receptor beta chain under discussion was sequenced for a study of molecular identifiers for immune sequencing clone quantification. With respect to this clonotype: The antigen is not known. A much larger clone sits a single nucleotide away, making a read error possible.

The CDR3 is 14 residues long. With 6 bases clipped from V and 3 bases from J, the junction kept 7 bases outside the gene matches. Germline CDR1 reads SNHLY; CDR2 reads FYNNEI. With RNA at 10%, 30% or 50%, naive CD8 libraries came from roughly 20,000 to 1,000,000 sorted cells. In TCRdb, the PCR reads were re-called with MiXCR into one record per CDR3 protein. The sample yields some 650,000 distinct CDR3 sequences, 20% seen once. The study's findings and limits: Barcode collisions between identical TCR molecules could shrink estimates of highly expanded clone sizes.

Sequencing used naive CD8+ T cells from blood, with Jurkat cell RNA spiked in. Subset in this sample: FACS-sorted CD8+CD4-CCR7+CD45RA+ naive T cells. The chain couples TRBV2 to TRBJ2-7; the match to TRBD2 covers 8 bases. The TCR sequence derives from a human donor in good health. Some libraries in this study had Jurkat cell RNA spiked in. This chain's CDR3 is CASSPAGGLYEQYF. For the CDR3, the DNA is TGTGCCAGCAGCCCCGCGGGGGGACTCTACGAGCAGTACTTC. The variable domain in full, with the rest retrieved from reference TRBV2 and TRBJ2-7, is EPEVTQTPSHQVTQMGQEVILRCVPISNHLYFYWYRQILGQKVEFLVSFYNNEISEKSEIFDDQFSVERPDGSNFTLKIRSTKLEDSAMYFCASSPAGGLYEQYFGPGTRLTVT.